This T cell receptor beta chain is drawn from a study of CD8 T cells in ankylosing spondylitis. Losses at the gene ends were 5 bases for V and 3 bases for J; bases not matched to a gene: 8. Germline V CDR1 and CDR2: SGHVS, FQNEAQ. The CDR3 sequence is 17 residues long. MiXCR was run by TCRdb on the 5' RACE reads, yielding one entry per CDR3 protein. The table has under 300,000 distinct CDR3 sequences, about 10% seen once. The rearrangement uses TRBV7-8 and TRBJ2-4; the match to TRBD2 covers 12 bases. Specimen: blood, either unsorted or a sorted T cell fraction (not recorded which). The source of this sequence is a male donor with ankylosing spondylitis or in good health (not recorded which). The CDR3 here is CASSPIRLAGVKNIQYF. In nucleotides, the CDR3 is TGTGCCAGCAGCCCAATAAGACTAGCGGGGGTCAAAAACATTCAGTACTTC. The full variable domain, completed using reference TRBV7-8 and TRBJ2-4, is GAGVSQSPRYKVAKRGQDVALRCDPISGHVSLFWYQQALGQGPEFLTYFQNEAQLDKSGLPSDRFFAERPEGSVSTLKIQRTQQEDSAVYLCASSPIRLAGVKNIQYFGAGTRLSVL.